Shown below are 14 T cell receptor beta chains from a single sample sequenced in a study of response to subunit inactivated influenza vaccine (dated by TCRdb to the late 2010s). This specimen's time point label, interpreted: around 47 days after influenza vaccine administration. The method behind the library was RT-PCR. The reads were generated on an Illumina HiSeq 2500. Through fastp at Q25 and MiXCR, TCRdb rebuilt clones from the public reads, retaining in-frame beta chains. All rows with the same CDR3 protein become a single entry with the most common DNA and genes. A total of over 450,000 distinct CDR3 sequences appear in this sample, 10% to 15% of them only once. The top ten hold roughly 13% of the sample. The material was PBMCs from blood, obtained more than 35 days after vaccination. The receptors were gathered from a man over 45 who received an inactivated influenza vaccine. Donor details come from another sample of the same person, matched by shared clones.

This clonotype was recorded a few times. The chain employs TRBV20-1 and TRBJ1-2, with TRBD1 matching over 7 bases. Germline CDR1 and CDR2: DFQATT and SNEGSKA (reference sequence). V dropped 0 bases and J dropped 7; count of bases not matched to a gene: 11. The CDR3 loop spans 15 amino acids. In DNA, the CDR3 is TGCAGTGCTAGAGACCTGACAGGGTCTTCAGGTGGCTACACCTTC. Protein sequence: CSARDLTGSSGGYTF.

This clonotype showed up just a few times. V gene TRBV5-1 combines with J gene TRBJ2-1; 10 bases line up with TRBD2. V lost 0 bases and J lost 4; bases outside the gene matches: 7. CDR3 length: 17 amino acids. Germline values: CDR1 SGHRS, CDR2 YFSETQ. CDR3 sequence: CASSLEASGGLYNEQFF. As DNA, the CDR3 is TGCGCCAGCAGCTTGGAAGCTAGCGGGGGCCTATACAATGAGCAGTTCTTC.

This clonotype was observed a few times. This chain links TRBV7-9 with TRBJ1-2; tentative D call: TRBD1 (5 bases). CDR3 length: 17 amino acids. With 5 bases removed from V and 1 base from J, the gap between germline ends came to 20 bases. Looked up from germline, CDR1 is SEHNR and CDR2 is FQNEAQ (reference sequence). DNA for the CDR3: TGTGCCAGCAGCCGGCACCACCGGGACGGACTTAACTATGGCTACACCTTC. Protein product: CASSRHHRDGLNYGYTF.

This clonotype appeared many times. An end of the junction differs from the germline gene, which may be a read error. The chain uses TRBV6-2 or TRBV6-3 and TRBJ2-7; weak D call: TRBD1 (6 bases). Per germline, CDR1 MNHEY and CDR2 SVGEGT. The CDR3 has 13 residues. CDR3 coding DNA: TGTGCCAGCAGTTCGGACAGCTCCTACGCGCAGTACTTC. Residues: CASSSDSSYAQYF.

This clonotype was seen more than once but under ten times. Here the CDR3 reads CASSETGVRGYTF. DNA for the CDR3: TGTGCCAGCAGTGAAACCGGGGTCCGAGGCTACACCTTC. V usage is TRBV6-1 and J usage is TRBJ1-2; D gene unclear. Germline CDR1 and CDR2: MNHNS and SASEGT. The CDR3 runs 13 residues. Between the trimmed V and J ends, which lost 2 bases and 8 bases, there was a span of 12 bases.

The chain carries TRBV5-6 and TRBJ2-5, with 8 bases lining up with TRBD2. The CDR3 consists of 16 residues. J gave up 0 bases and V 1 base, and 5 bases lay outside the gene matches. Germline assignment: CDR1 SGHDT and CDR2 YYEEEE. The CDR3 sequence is CASSLTSGGYQETQYF. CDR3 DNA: TGTGCCAGCAGCTTGACGAGCGGGGGTTACCAAGAGACCCAGTACTTC.

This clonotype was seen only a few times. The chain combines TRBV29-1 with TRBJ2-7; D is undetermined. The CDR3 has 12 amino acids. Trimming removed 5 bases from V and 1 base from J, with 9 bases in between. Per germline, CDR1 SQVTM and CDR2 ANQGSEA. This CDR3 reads CSVMGGSYEQYF. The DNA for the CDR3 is TGCAGCGTTATGGGCGGTTCCTACGAGCAGTACTTC.

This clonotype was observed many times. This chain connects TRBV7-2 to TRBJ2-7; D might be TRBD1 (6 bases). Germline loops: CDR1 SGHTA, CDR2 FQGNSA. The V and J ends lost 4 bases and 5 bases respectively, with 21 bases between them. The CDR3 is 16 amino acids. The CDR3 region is CASSSATGQNGNEQYF. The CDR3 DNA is TGTGCCAGCAGCTCAGCCACAGGGCAAAATGGCAACGAGCAGTACTTC. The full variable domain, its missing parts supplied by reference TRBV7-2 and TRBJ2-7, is GAGVSQSPSNKVTEKGKDVELRCDPISGHTALYWYRQSLGQGLEFLIYFQGNSAPDKSGLPSDRFSAERTGGSVSTLTIQRTQQEDSAVYLCASSSATGQNGNEQYFGPGTRLTVT.

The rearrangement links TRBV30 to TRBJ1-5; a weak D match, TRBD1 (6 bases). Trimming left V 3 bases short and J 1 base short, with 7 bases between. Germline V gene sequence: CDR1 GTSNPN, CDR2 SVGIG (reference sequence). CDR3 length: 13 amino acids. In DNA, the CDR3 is TGTGCCTGGAGCGGGGGCAGCAATCAGCCCCAGCATTTT. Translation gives CAWSGGSNQPQHF.

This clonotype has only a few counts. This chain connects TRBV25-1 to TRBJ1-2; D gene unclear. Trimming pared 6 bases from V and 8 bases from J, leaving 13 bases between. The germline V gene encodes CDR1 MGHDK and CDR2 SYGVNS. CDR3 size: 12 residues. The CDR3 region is CASRWGVGGYTF. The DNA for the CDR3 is TGTGCCAGCAGATGGGGTGTTGGCGGCTACACCTTC.

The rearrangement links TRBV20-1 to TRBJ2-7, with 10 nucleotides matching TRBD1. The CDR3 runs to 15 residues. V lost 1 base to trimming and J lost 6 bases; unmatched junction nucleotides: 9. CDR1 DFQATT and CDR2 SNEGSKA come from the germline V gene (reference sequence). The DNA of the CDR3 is TGCAGTGCTAGAGGAAGACGGGACAGGGGAACCGAGCAGTACTTC. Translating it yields CSARGRRDRGTEQYF.

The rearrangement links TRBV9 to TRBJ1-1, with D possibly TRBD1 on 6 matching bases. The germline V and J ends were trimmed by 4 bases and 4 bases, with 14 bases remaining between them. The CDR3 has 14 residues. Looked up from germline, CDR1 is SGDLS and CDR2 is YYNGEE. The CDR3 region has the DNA TGTGCCAGCAGCCCTCTTGAGGGGGTCACTGAAGCTTTCTTT. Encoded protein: CASSPLEGVTEAFF.

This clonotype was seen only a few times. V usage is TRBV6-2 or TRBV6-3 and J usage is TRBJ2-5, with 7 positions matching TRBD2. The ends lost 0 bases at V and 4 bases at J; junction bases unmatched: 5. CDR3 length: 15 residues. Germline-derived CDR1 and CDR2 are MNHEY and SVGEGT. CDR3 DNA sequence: TGTGCCAGCAGTTACTCGGTGGCTAGCGGAGAGACCCAGTACTTC. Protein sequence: CASSYSVASGETQYF.

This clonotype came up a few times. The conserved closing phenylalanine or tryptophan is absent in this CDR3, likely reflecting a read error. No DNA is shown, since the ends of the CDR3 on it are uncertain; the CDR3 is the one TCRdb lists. The CDR3 is CASSERNWDRGFI. The V gene is TRBV6-1, the J gene TRBJ2-7; TRBD1, the table's D call, was not compared with the DNA. From its first to its last residue, the CDR3 has 13 amino acids. The germline gives CDR1 MNHNS, CDR2 SASEGT.